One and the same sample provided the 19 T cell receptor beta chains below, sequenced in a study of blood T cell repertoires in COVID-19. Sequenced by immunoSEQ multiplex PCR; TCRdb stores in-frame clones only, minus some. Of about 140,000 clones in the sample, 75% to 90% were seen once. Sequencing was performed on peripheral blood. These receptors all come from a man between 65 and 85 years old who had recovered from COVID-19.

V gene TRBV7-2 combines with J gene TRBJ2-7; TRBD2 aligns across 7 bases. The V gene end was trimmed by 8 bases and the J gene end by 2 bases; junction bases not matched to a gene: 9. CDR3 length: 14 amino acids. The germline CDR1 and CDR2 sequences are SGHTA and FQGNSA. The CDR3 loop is CASSVGLAAYEQYF. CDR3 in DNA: TGTGCCAGCTCGGTGGGGCTAGCGGCCTACGAGCAGTACTTC.

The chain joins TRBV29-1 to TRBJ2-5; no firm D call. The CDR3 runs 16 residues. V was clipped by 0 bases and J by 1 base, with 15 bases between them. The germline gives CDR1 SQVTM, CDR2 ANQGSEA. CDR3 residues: CSVEDWMVASQETQYF. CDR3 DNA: TGCAGCGTTGAAGATTGGATGGTAGCCAGCCAAGAGACCCAGTACTTC.

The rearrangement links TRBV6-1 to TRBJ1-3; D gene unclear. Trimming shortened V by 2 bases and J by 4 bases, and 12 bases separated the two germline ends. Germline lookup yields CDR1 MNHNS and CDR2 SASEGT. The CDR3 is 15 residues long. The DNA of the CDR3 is TGTGCCAGCAGTGAATGGTCTCCGGGAGGAAACACCATATATTTT. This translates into CASSEWSPGGNTIYF.

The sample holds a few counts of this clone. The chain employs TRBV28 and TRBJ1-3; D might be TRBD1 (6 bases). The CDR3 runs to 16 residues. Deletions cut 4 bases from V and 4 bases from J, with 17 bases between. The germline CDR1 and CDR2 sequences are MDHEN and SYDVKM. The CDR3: CASSYSGRGSGNTIYF. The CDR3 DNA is TGTGCCAGCAGTTATTCTGGCAGGGGATCGGGAAACACCATATATTTT.

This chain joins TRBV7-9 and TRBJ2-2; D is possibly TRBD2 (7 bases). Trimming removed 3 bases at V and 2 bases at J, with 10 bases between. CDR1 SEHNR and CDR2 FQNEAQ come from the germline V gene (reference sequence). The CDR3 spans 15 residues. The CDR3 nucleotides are TGTGCCAGCAGCTTCGGGGGGCCTAACACCGGGGAGCTGTTTTTT. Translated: CASSFGGPNTGELFF.

The CDR3 DNA reads as TGCGCCAGCAGCTTGGGGGGGACAGCCCCCTACGAGCAGTACTTC. Protein product: CASSLGGTAPYEQYF. The chain carries TRBV5-1 and TRBJ2-7; 7 nucleotides line up with TRBD1. V shed 0 bases and J 2 bases; nucleotides not matched to a gene: 5. The V gene's germline CDR1 is SGHRS and CDR2 YFSETQ. The CDR3 length is 15 residues.

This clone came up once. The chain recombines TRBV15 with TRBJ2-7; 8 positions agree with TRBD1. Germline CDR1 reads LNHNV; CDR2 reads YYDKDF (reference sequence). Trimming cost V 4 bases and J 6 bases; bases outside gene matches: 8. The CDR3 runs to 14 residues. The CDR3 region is CATSKTPGQGEQYF. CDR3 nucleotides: TGTGCCACCAGCAAAACCCCAGGACAGGGCGAGCAGTACTTC.

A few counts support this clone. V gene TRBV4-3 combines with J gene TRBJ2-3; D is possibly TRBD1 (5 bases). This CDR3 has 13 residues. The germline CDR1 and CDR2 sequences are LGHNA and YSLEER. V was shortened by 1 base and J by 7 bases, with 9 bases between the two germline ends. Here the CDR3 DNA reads TGCGCCAGCAGCCAAGTCTCAGGGTATACGCAGTATTTT. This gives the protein CASSQVSGYTQYF.

The CDR3 DNA reads TGCAGCGCTGGGACTAGCGGAAGTCTCTACAATGAGCAGTTCTTC. It translates to CSAGTSGSLYNEQFF. The chain uses TRBV29-1 and TRBJ2-1, with 11 bases aligning to TRBD2. The germline V gene has CDR1 SQVTM and CDR2 ANQGSEA. This CDR3 is 15 amino acids long. V lost 7 bases to trimming and J lost 3 bases; unmatched junction nucleotides: 8.

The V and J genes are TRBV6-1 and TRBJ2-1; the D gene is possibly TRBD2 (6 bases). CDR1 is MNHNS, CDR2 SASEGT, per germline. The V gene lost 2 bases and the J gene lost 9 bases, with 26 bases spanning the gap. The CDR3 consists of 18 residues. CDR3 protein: CASSERFVGGMGGVEQFF. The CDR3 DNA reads TGTGCCAGCAGTGAACGCTTCGTGGGCGGGATGGGCGGTGTTGAGCAGTTCTTC.

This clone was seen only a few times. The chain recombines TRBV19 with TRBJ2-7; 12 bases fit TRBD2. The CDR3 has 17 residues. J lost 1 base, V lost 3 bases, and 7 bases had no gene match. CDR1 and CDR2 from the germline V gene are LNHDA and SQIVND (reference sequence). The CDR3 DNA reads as TGTGCCAGTAGTATGGGGCGGACTAGCGGGGTTTCCTACGAGCAGTACTTC. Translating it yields CASSMGRTSGVSYEQYF.

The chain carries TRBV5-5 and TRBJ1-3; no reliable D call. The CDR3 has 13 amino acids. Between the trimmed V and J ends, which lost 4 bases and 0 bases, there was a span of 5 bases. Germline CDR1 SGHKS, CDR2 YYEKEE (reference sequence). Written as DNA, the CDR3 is TGTGCCAGCAGCCTCTCCTCTGGAAACACCATATATTTT. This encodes CASSLSSGNTIYF.

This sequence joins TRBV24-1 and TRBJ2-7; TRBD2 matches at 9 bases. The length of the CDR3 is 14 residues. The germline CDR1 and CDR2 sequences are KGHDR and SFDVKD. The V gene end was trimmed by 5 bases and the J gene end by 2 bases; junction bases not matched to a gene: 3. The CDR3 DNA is TGTGCCACCAGTGTCCTAGCGGGAACCTACGAGCAGTACTTC. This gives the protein CATSVLAGTYEQYF.

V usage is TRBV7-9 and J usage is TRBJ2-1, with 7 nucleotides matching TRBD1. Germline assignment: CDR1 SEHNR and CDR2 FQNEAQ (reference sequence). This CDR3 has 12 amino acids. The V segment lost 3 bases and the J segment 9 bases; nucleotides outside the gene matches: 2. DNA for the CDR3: TGTGCCAGCAGCTTCTCAGGGGGTGAGCAGTTCTTC. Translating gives CASSFSGGEQFF.

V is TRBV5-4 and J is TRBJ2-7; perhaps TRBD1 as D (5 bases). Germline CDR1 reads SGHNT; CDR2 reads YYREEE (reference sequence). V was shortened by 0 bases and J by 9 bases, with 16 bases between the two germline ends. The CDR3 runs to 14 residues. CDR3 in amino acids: CASSLDTGAGGQYF. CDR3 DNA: TGTGCCAGCAGCTTGGATACTGGGGCAGGCGGGCAGTACTTC.

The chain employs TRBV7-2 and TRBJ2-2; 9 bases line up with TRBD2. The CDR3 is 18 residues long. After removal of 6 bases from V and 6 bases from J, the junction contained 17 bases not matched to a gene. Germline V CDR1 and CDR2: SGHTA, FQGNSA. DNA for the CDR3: TGTGCCAGCAGTAATAGCGGGAGAGGTGGGGCGAGGGCCGGGGAGCTGTTTTTT. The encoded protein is CASSNSGRGGARAGELFF.

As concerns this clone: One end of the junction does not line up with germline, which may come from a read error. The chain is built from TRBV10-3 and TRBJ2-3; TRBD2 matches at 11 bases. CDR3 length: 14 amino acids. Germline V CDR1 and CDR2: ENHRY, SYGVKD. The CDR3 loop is CAVSELAGADTQYF. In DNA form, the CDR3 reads TGTGCCGTCAGCGAACTAGCGGGAGCAGATACGCAGTATTTT.

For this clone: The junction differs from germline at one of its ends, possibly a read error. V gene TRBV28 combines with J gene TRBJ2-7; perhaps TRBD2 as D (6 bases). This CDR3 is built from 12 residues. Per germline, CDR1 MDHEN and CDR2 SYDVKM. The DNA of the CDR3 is TGCGGGACTGTGGGGGGTCCCTACGAGCAGTACTTC. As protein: CGTVGGPYEQYF.

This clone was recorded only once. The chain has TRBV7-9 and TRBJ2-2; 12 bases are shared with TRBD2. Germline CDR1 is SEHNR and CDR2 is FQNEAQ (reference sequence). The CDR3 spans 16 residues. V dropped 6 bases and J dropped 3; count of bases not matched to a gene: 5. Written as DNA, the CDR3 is TGTGCCAGCAGTCCGAGACTAGCGGGAGACACCGGGGAGCTGTTTTTT. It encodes CASSPRLAGDTGELFF.